The source of this TCR beta chain is a study of CD8+CD57+ T cells in acquired aplastic anemia. Across the study: Sorting CD4+ and CD8+ cells gave DNA averaging roughly 3.2 ug. Findings and limits, study-wide: There were approximately 27 CD8+ CDR3 sequences that occurred in both patients and controls.

Before being chosen for sequencing, patients had shown CD8+CD57+ cell expansion by flow cytometry. Untreated patients provided the blood samples, with no therapy given before sampling. Using genomic DNA as the template, TCR beta VDJ and CDR3 profiling was carried out. TCRdb re-derived calls from the reads in MiXCR, one entry per CDR3 protein. The table lists over 150,000 distinct CDR3 sequences, 48% of them singletons. This clonotype was detected only a few times. Its antigen is not known. This CDR3 has 16 residues. V was pared by 7 bases and J by 6 bases, with 12 bases of the junction left unmatched. The germline gives CDR1 SGHRS, CDR2 YFSETQ.

The sequencing input was sorted CD4+, CD8+, or CD8+CD57+ T cells (not recorded which) from PBMCs. This chain uses TRBV5-1 with TRBJ2-1; 11 bases line up with TRBD1. The clonotype was recovered from a human donor with aplastic anemia. CDR3 protein: CASCQVGQGGPNEQFF. CDR3 in DNA: TGCGCCAGCTGCCAGGTGGGACAGGGGGGCCCCAATGAGCAGTTCTTC.